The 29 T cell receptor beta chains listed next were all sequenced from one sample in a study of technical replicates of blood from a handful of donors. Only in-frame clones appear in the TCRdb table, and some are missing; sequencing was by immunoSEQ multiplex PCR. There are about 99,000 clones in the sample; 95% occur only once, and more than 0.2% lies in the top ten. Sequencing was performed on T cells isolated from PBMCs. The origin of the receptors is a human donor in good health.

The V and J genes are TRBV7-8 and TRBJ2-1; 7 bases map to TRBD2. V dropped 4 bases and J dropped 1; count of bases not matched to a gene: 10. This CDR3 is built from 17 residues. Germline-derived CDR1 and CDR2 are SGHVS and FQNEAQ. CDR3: CASSSSGALTSYNEQFF. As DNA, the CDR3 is TGTGCCAGCAGCTCCAGCGGGGCCCTAACATCCTACAATGAGCAGTTCTTC.

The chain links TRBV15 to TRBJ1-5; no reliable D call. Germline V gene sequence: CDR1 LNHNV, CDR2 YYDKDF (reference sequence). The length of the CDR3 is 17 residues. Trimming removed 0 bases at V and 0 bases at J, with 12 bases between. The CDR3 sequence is CATSRDLRGYSNQPQHF. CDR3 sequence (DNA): TGTGCCACCAGCAGAGATCTACGGGGATATAGCAATCAGCCCCAGCATTTT.

CDR3 DNA sequence: TGTGCCAGTAGAAATAGGGCGAAGGGGGTTGGAGATACGCAGTATTTT. This codes for CASRNRAKGVGDTQYF. The rearrangement joins TRBV19 to TRBJ2-3; possible D gene TRBD1, 6 bases. From germline, CDR1 is LNHDA and CDR2 SQIVND (reference sequence). V shed 6 bases and J shed 5 bases, with 21 bases lying between them. The length of the CDR3 is 16 residues.

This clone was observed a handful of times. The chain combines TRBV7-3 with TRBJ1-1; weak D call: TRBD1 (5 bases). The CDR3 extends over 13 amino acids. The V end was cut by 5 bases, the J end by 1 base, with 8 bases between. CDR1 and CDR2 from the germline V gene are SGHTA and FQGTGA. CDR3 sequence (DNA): TGTGCCAGCAGCCTGACAGAGAACACTGAAGCTTTCTTT. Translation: CASSLTENTEAFF.

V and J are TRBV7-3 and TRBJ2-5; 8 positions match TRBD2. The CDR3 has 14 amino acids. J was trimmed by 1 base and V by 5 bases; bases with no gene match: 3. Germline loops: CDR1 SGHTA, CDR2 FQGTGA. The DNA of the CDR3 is TGTGCCAGCAGCCTCGGGGGGGCCCAAGAGACCCAGTACTTC. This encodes CASSLGGAQETQYF.

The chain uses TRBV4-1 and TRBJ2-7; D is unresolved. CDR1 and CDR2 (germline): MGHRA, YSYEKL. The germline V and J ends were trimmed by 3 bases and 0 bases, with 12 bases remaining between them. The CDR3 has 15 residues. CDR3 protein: CASSQVLGSSYEQYF. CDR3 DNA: TGCGCCAGCAGCCAGGTTCTTGGCAGCTCCTACGAGCAGTACTTC.

The CDR3 DNA is TGCGCCAGCAGCCAAGATTCCGGGTGGGTGGAGGCTTTCTTT. As protein: CASSQDSGWVEAFF. The chain couples TRBV4-1 to TRBJ1-1, with D hard to call. Germline CDR1 reads MGHRA; CDR2 reads YSYEKL. Trimming pared 0 bases from V and 11 bases from J, leaving 16 bases between. The CDR3 runs 14 residues.

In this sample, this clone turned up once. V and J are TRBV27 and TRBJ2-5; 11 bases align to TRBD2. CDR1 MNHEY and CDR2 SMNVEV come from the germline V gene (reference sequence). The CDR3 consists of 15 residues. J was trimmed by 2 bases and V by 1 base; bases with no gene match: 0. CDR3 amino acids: CASSLWTSGQETQYF. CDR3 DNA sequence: TGTGCCAGCAGTTTATGGACTAGCGGGCAAGAGACCCAGTACTTC.

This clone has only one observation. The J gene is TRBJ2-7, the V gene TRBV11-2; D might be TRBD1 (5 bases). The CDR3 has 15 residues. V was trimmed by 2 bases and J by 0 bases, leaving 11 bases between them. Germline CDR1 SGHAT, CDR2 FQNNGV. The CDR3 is CASSLLGASSYEQYF. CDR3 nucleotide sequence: TGTGCCAGCAGCTTATTAGGGGCGAGCTCCTACGAGCAGTACTTC.

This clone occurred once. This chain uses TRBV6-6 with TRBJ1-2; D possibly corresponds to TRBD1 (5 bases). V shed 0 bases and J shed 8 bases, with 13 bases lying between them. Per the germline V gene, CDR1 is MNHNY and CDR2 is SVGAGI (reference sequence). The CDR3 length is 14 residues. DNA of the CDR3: TGTGCCAGCAGTTACTCCCTCGGGGGGGACGGCTACACCTTC. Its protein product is CASSYSLGGDGYTF.

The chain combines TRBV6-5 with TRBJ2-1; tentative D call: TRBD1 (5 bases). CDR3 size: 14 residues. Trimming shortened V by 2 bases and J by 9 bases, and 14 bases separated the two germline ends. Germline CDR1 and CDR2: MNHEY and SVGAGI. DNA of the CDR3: TGTGCCAGCAGTTACCCGGACATTCTCAGTGAGCAGTTCTTC. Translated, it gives CASSYPDILSEQFF.

CDR3 bases: TGTGCCAGCAGCTTGCCTGGGGGGTCTAGCACAGATACGCAGTATTTT. This sequence encodes CASSLPGGSSTDTQYF. The V gene is TRBV5-6, the J gene TRBJ2-3; the D gene is possibly TRBD2 (6 bases). Trimming removed 1 base at V and 0 bases at J, with 12 bases between. The CDR3 runs 16 residues. From germline, CDR1 is SGHDT and CDR2 YYEEEE.

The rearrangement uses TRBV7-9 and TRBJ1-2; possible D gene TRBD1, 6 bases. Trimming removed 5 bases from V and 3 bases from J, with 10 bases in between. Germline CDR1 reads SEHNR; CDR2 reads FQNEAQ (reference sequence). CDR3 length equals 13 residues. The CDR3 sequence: CASSMRTDYGYTF. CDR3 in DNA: TGTGCCAGCAGCATGAGGACAGACTATGGCTACACCTTC. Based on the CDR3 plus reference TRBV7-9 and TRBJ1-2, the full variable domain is DTGVSQNPRHKITKRGQNVTFRCDPISEHNRLYWYRQTLGQGPEFLTYFQNEAQLEKSRLLSDRFSAERPKGSFSTLEIQRTEQGDSAMYLCASSMRTDYGYTFGSGTRLTVV.

CDR3 amino acids: CATSSGLAGRETQYF. CDR3 in DNA: TGTGCCACCAGCAGCGGACTAGCGGGCCGCGAGACCCAGTACTTC. The chain joins TRBV15 to TRBJ2-5; 11 bases agree with TRBD2. The CDR3 length is 15 residues. J lost 5 bases, V lost 3 bases, and 5 bases had no gene match. Germline V gives CDR1 LNHNV, CDR2 YYDKDF (reference sequence).

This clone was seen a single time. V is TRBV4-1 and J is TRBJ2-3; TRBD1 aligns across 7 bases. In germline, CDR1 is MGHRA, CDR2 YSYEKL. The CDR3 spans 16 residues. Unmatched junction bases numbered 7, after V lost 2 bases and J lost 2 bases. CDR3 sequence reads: CASSQRPTGNTDTQYF. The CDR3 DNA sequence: TGCGCCAGCAGCCAAAGACCGACAGGGAACACAGATACGCAGTATTTT.

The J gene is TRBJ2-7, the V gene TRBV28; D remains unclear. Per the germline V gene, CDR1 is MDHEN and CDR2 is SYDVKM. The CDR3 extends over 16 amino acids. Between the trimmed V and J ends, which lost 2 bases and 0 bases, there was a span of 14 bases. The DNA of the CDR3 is TGTGCCAGCAGTTTAGTATCCGGTCCTTCCTCCTACGAGCAGTACTTC. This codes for CASSLVSGPSSYEQYF.

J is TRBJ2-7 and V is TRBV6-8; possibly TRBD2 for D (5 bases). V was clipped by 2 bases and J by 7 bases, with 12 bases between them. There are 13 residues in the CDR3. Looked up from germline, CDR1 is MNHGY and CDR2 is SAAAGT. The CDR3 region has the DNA TGTGCCAGCAGTTACGGGCTGCGGAGGGAGCAGTACTTC. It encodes CASSYGLRREQYF.

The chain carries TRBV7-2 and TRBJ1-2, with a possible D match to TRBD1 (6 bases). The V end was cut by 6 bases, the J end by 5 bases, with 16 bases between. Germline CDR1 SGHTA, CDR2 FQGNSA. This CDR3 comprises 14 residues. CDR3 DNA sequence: TGTGCCAGCAGACTACCGGGGGGGCCGTATGGCTACACCTTC. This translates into CASRLPGGPYGYTF. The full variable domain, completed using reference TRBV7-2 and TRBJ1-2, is GAGVSQSPSNKVTEKGKDVELRCDPISGHTALYWYRQSLGQGLEFLIYFQGNSAPDKSGLPSDRFSAERTGGSVSTLTIQRTQQEDSAVYLCASRLPGGPYGYTFGSGTRLTVV.

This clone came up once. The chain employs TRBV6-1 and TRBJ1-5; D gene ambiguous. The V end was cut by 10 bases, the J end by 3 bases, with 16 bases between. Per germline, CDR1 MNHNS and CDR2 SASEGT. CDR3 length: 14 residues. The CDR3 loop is CATLLGEHNQPQHF. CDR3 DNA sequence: TGTGCCACCTTACTCGGGGAACACAATCAGCCCCAGCATTTT.

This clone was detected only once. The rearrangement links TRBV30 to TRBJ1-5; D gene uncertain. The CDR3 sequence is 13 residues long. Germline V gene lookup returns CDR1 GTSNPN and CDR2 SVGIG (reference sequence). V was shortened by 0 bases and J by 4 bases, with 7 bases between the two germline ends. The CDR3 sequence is CAWSVSKNQPQHF. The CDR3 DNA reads TGTGCCTGGAGTGTGTCTAAGAATCAGCCCCAGCATTTT.

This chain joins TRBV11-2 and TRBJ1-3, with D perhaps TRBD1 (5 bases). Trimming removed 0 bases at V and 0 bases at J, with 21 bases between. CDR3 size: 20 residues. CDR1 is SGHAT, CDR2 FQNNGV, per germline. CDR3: CASSLDVWGASPDSGNTIYF. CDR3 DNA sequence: TGTGCCAGCAGCTTAGATGTGTGGGGCGCCAGCCCAGACTCTGGAAACACCATATATTTT.

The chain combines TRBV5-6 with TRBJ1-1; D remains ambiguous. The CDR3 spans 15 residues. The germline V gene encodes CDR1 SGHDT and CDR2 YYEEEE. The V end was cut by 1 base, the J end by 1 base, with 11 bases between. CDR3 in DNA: TGTGCCAGCAGCTTGATGCGCGGAGAGAACACTGAAGCTTTCTTT. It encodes CASSLMRGENTEAFF.

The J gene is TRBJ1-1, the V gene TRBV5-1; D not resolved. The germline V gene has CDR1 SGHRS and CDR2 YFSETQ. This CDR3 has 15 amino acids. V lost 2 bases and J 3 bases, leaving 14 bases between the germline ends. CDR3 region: CASSFVGVSDTEAFF. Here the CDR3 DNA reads TGCGCCAGCAGCTTCGTCGGGGTGAGTGACACTGAAGCTTTCTTT.

In nucleotides, the CDR3 is TGTGCCAGCTCCCAGGTCAAAGACAGTAACTATGGCTACACCTTC. Translated, it gives CASSQVKDSNYGYTF. This rearrangement joins TRBV18 to TRBJ1-2; D may be TRBD1 (5 bases). This CDR3 has 15 amino acids. The V and J ends lost 6 bases and 1 base respectively, with 15 bases between them. CDR1 is KGHSH and CDR2 is LQKENI in the germline V gene.

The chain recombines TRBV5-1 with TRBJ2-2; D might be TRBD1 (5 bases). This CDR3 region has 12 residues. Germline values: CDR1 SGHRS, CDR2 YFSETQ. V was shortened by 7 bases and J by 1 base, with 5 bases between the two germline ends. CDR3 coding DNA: TGCGCCAGCCAGGGGAACACCGGGGAGCTGTTTTTT. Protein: CASQGNTGELFF.

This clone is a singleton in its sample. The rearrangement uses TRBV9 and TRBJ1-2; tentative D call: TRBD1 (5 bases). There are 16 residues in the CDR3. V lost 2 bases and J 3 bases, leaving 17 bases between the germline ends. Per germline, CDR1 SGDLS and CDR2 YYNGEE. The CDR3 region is CASSVDLSGIYYGYTF. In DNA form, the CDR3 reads TGTGCCAGCAGCGTCGACTTATCAGGGATTTACTATGGCTACACCTTC.

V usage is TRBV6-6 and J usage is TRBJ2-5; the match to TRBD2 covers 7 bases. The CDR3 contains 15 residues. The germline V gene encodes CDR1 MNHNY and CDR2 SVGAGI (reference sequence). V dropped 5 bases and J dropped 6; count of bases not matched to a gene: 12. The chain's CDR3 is CASSPRGEGRKTQYF. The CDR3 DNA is TGTGCCAGCAGTCCTCGGGGGGAGGGGAGGAAGACCCAGTACTTC.

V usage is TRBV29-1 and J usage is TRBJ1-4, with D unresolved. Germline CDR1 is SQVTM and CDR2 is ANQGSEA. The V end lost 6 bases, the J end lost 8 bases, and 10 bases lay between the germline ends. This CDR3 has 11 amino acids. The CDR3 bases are TGCAGCGTCGGCGGGCCCGAAAAACTGTTTTTT. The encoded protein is CSVGGPEKLFF. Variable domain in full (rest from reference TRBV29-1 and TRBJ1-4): SAVISQKPSRDICQRGTSLTIQCQVDSQVTMMFWYRQQPGQSLTLIATANQGSEATYESGFVIDKFPISRPNLTFSTLTVSNMSPEDSSIYLCSVGGPEKLFFGSGTQLSVL.

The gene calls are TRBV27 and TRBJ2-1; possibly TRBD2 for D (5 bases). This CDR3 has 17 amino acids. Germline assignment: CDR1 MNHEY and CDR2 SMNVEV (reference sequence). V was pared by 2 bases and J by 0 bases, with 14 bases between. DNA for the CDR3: TGTGCCAGCAGTTTAAGTGTTGGAGGAAGCTCCTACAATGAGCAGTTCTTC. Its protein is CASSLSVGGSSYNEQFF.